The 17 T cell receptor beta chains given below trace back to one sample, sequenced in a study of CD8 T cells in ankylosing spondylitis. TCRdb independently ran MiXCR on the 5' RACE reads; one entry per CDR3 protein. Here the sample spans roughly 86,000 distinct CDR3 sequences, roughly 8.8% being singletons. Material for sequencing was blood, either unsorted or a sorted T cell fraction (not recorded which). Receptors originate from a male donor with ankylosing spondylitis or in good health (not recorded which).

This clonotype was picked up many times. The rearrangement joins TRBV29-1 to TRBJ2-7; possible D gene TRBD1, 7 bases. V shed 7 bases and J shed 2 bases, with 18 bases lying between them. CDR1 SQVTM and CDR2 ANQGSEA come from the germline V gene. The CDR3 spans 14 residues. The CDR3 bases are TGCAGCGCCCTGAGGGGGGACAGTACCTACGAGCAGTACTTC. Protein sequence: CSALRGDSTYEQYF.

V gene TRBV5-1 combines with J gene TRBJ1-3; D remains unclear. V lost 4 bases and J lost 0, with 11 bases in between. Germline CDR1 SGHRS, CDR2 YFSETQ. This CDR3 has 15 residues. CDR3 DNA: TGCGCCAGCAGCGAAGGACGGAACTCTGGAAACACCATATATTTT. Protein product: CASSEGRNSGNTIYF.

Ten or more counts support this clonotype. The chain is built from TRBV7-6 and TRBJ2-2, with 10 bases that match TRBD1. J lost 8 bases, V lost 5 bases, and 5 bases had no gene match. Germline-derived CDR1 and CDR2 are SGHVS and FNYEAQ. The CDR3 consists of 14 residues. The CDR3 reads CASSPGQGMGELFF. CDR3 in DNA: TGTGCCAGCAGCCCGGGACAGGGGATGGGGGAGCTGTTTTTT.

CDR3 bases: TGTGCCAGCAGTTTAGCAGGCGGGGGCGGATCTGGGGGCAATCAGCCCCAGCATTTT. Amino acid sequence: CASSLAGGGGSGGNQPQHF. The rearrangement links TRBV2 to TRBJ1-5, with a possible D match to TRBD1 (6 bases). The CDR3 consists of 19 residues. Germline-derived CDR1 and CDR2 are SNHLY and FYNNEI. The ends were cut back, 5 bases at V and 2 bases at J, with 25 bases in the middle.

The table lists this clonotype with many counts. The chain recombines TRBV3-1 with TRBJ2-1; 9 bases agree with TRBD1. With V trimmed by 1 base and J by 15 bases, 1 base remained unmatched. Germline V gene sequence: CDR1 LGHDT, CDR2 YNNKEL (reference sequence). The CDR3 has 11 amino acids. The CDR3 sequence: CASSQGTGVFF. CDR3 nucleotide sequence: TGTGCCAGCAGCCAAGGGACAGGGGTGTTCTTC.

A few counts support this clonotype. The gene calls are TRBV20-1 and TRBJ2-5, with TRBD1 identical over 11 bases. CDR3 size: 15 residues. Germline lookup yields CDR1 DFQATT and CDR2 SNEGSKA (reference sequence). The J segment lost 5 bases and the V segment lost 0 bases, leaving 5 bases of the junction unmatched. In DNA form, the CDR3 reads TGCAGTGCTAGAGACGGGACAGGGGGTGGTGAGACCCAGTACTTC. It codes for CSARDGTGGGETQYF.

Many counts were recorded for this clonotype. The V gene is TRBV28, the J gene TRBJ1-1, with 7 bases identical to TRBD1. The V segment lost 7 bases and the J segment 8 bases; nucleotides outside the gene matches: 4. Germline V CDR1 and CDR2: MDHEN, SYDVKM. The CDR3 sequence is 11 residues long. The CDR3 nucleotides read TGTGCCAGCACTACAGGGGTCGAAGCTTTCTTT. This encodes CASTTGVEAFF.

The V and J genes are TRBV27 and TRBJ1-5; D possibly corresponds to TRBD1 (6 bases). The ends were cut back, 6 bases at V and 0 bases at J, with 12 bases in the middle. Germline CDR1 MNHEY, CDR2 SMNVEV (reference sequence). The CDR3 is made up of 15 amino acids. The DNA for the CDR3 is TGTGCCAGCAGCTACGGGGGGGCTAGCAATCAGCCCCAGCATTTT. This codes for CASSYGGASNQPQHF.

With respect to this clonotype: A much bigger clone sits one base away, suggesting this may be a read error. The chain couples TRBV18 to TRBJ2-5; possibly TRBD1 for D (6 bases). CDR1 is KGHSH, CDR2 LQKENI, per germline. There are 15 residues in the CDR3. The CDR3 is CASSPRTTGKEAQYF. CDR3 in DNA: TGTGCCAGCTCACCACGTACCACAGGGAAAGAGGCCCAGTACTTC.

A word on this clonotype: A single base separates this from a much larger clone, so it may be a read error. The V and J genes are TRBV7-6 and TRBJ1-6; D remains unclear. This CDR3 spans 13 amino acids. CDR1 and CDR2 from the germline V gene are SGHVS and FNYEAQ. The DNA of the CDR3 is TGTGCCGGCAGGAACGAAGCTGGTTCACCCCTCCACTTT. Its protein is CAGRNEAGSPLHF.

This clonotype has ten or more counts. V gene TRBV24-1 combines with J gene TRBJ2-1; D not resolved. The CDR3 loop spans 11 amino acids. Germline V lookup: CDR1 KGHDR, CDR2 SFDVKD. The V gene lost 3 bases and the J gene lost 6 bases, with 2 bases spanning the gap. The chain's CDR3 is CATSDGNEQFF. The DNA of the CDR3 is TGTGCCACCAGTGATGGCAATGAGCAGTTCTTC.

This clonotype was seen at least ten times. The CDR3 region is CASSFGVTPSNQPQHF. The CDR3 DNA follows: TGTGCCAGCAGCTTCGGCGTAACACCTAGCAATCAGCCCCAGCATTTT. The chain is built from TRBV5-6 and TRBJ1-5; no definite D call. Germline V lookup: CDR1 SGHDT, CDR2 YYEEEE. The V end was cut by 2 bases, the J end by 0 bases, with 12 bases between. CDR3 length: 16 residues.

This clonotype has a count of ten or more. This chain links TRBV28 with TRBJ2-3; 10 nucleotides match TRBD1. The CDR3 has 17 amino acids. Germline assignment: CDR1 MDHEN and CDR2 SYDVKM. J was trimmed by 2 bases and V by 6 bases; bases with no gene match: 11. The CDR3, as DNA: TGTGCCAGCAGCGCCCTGGGACAGGGGTTATTCACAGATACGCAGTATTTT. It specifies CASSALGQGLFTDTQYF.

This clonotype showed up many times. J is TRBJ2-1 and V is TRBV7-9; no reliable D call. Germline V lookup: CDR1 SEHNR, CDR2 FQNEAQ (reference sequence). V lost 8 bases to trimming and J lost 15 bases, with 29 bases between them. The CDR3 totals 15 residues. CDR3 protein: CASGRQLALGPRWFF. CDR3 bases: TGTGCCAGCGGCAGACAACTCGCGCTTGGGCCCCGGTGGTTCTTC.

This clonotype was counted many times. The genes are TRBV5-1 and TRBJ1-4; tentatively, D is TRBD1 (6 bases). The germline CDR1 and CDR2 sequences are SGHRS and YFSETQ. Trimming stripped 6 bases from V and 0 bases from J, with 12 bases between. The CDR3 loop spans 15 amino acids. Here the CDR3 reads CASTLDSTTNEKLFF. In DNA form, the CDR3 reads TGCGCCAGCACCCTGGACAGCACAACTAATGAAAAACTGTTTTTT.

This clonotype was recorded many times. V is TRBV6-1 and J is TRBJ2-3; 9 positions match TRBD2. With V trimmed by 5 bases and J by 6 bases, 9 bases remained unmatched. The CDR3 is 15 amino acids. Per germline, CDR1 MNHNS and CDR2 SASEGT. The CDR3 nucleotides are TGTGCCAGCAGTCCTGCGGGGGGGCCCTGGGATACGCAGTATTTT. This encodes CASSPAGGPWDTQYF.

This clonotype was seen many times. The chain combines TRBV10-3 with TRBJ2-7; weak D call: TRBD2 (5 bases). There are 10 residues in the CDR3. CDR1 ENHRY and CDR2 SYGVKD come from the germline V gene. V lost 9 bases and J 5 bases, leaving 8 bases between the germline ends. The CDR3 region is CAMREHEQYF. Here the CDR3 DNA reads TGTGCCATGAGGGAGCACGAGCAGTACTTC.